The present T cell receptor beta chain was sequenced within a study of blood T cell repertoires in COVID-19. At the level of the study: Sites in the United States, Italy and Spain provided acute and convalescent COVID-19 samples. From T cells, B-cell-depleted T cells, or PBMCs came the material, which was cDNA or gDNA.

This clone was seen a handful of times. How the authors handled the data: Reference gene primers were amplified, and this amplification served to estimate nucleated cell counts. The protocol was immunoSEQ multiplex PCR, while the TCRdb copy is restricted to in-frame clones and leaves out a portion. V and J calls and clone size come straight from that table; D and trimming were deduced from the DNA. This sample has about 150,000 clones, with roughly 80% found just once. The CDR3 extends over 12 amino acids. Germline assignment: CDR1 LNHDA and CDR2 SQIVND (reference sequence). The V gene lost 4 bases and the J gene lost 3 bases, with 4 bases spanning the gap.

V and J are TRBV19 and TRBJ1-5; no firm D call. Sequenced sample: peripheral blood. The clonotype originates from a woman aged 80 or over with acute or convalescent COVID-19. CDR3 protein: CASSKLNQPQHF. The CDR3 DNA follows: TGTGCCAGTAGTAAACTCAATCAGCCCCAGCATTTT.